This T cell receptor beta chain was captured in a study of blood T cell repertoires in COVID-19 (dated by TCRdb to the early 2020s). A note on the overall study: Samples from collaborators originated in the United States, Italy and Spain and spanned both the acute and convalescent phases of COVID-19. The material from the prospective study consisted of cDNA or gDNA derived from T cells, B-cell-depleted T cells, or PBMCs. The repertoires were made available in a free public database intended to serve as a resource for research on the immune response to SARS-CoV-2. The sample metadata nearly always contained a de-identified subject ID, COVID-19 status, age in years and sex. The samples were drawn from two sources: the first 160 participants of the ongoing ImmuneRACE study, and fewer than 1,500 subjects contributed by 6 global collaborators. Where available, HLA class I and class II types were obtained from metadata supplied by the sample provider rather than from assay-based typing. Subjects who had been exposed to COVID-19, were actively infected with it, or had recovered from it provided the deeply sampled blood TCRbeta repertoires that made up the dataset. Broad study findings and their caveats: Clinical and demographic metadata were provided uncurated, with the amount varying by source and participant.

The CDR3 runs 20 amino acids, cysteine and phenylalanine included. Only the CDR3 part of the read is kept: 60 bases, read in frame from the first base. The CDR1 and CDR2 encoded by the germline V gene are SGHRS and YFSETQ. Trimming leaves V shorter by 5 bases and J shorter by 0 bases, with the junction holding 21 bases beyond the gene matches. Collaborating institutions collected whole blood in K2EDTA tubes following their own protocols. For TCRbeta analysis, collaborators shipped samples in one of three forms: frozen whole blood, isolated PBMCs, or DNA extracted from either of those sample types. TCRbeta CDR3 regions were amplified from genomic DNA by means of the immunoSEQ Assay, a bias-controlled multiplex PCR. The original methods were these. The number of nucleated cells in each sample was estimated by amplification of reference gene primers within the assay. To quantify the absolute abundance of each unique TCRbeta CDR3 rearrangement, sequence reads were collapsed and filtered. Productive Simpson clonality was computed per sample as the square root of Simpson's diversity index over productive rearrangements. TCRdb provides this immuneACCESS table in a form limited to in-frame rearrangements. Some clones are lacking; in checked studies, under half of them reflect an unresolved V gene, and why the rest are absent is not known. That table is the source of V, J and clone size, and D and trimming were worked out from the DNA. The sample yields 150,000 to 170,000 clones; roughly four fifths were counted once. In total, the top ten clones hold about 29% of the sample.

To note about this clone: Its target antigen remains unknown. Nothing much larger sits one base from this clone, and base qualities are not available.

This clonotype originated in a woman in her sixties or seventies with acute or convalescent COVID-19. The sample was peripheral blood. Recombination connected TRBV5-1 to TRBJ1-1, with TRBD1 identical over 8 junction bases. The DNA is TGCGCCAGCAGGTTGAGGGGGCTGGGGGCAGGGGGCCCCCTGAACACTGAAGCTTTCTTT. Its translation reads: CASRLRGLGAGGPLNTEAFF.